The text below deals with one TCR beta chain. This CDR3 spans 15 amino acids. Germline CDR1 SGHDT, CDR2 YYEEEE. Trimming stripped 0 bases from V and 5 bases from J, with 14 bases between. The data belong to a study of T-cell memory formation after mild COVID-19. One entry per CDR3 protein, called by TCRdb with MiXCR from the 5' RACE reads. There are approximately 180,000 distinct CDR3 sequences in the sample; about a sixth occur only once, and about 2.1% lies in the top ten. The chain couples TRBV5-6 to TRBJ2-5; D could derive from TRBD1 or TRBD2 (6 bases each). This receptor was obtained from an adult woman who had mild COVID-19 (a few samples of this study predate the infection). Cell type and time point are not known. Sequencing was performed on PBMCs or a T cell subset sorted from them (not recorded which). The CDR3 nucleotides are TGTGCCAGCAGCTTGGCACAGGGAGGCTCCGAGACCCAGTACTTC. It encodes CASSLAQGGSETQYF.